This T cell receptor (beta chain) was found in a study of early T cells in non-severe SARS-CoV-2 infection (dated by TCRdb to the early 2020s). About the investigation overall: Bulk RNA from unsorted whole blood was used for TCR sequencing, so alpha and beta chains could not be paired. The research as a whole found: VDJdb matching was skewed toward anti-spike CD8 responses and likely underestimated virus-specific expansions by missing private and CD4 specificities.

Library creation used 5' RACE. Sequencing used a NextSeq 500. To correct for sequencing error and PCR bias, the TCR library protocol tagged individual cDNA molecules with unique molecular identifiers. Both TCR alpha and beta chains were sequenced, and tight co-correlation was observed between alpha and beta sequence abundances in each sample. The published analysis was carried out like this. Decombinator V4 was used to annotate the V gene, J gene and CDR3 of the TCR sequences. TCRs were defined as expanded if a significant change between any two time points was detected under a Poisson model with p below 0.0001. TCR abundances were normalised to the total number of TCRs sequenced in each sample and reported as counts per million. TRAV1-2 paired with TRAJ12, TRAJ20 or TRAJ33 defined MAIT TCRs, while TRAV10 paired with TRAJ18 defined iNKT TCRs. VDJdb, accessed 1 November 2021, was searched for CMV, EBV and SARS-CoV-2 annotated TCRs, with TCRs annotated for multiple antigens excluded. The public reads were run again by TCRdb, first through fastp at Q25 and then through MiXCR, and only productive beta chains were kept. Entries are consolidated by CDR3 protein sequence, retaining the most common genes and DNA. The V and J calls and clone size are TCRdb's, not the authors'. The sample records 42,000 or so distinct CDR3 sequences, roughly 6% of which are singletons. The ten top clones hold more than 7% of the sample.

A case-control design nested within a healthcare worker cohort in London, UK, was used, with weekly nasopharyngeal swab PCR tests and blood sampling performed. Healthcare workers were recruited during the week of the UK lockdown, between 23 and 31 March 2020, and followed weekly for up to 16 weeks. Trimming costs V 4 bases and J 4 bases, and their ends lie 3 bases apart. The CDR3 measures 11 amino acids from cysteine to phenylalanine. Only the CDR3 DNA is retained, 33 bases long and in frame from the first base. CDR1 and CDR2 are drawn from the germline V gene: SGHTA, FQGNSA. This clonotype was seen repeatedly, ten times or more. Its antigen remains unidentified. Base-call qualities are not available, and no considerably larger clone is one nucleotide away.

The sequence joins TRBV7-2 to TRBJ2-3; the D gene remains uncertain. The sequencing here drew on whole blood, taken at baseline. The source is an adult who was a healthcare worker with PCR-confirmed SARS-CoV-2 infection or an uninfected control (not recorded which). The sequenced DNA is TGTGCCAGCAGCTACGCAGATACGCAGTATTTT. It encodes CASSYADTQYF.